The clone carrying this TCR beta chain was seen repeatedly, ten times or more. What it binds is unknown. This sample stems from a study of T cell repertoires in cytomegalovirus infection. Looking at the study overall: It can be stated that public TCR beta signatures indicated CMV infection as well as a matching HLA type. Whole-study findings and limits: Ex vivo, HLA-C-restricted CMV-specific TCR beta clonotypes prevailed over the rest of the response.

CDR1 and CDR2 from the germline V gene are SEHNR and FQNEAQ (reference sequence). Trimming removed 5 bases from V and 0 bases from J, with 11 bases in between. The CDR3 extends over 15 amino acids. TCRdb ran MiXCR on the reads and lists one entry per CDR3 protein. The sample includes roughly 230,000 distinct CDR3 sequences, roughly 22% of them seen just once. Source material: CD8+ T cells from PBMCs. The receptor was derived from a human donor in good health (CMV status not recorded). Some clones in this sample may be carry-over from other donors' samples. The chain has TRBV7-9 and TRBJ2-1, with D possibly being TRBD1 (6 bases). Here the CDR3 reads CASSGGDSSYNEQFF. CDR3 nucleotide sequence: TGTGCCAGCAGCGGGGGCGACAGCTCCTACAATGAGCAGTTCTTC.